This T cell receptor beta chain was captured by sequencing in a study of OX40 agonist ivuxolimab in advanced cancers. Study-level information: The treatment was a fully human IgG2 OX40 agonist, ivuxolimab.

The CDR3 totals 14 residues. Measured with immunoSEQ multiplex PCR; TCRdb has only the in-frame clones, and not every one. The sample yields about 66,000 clones, about 85% seen once. The source is an adult with an advanced solid tumor such as melanoma, head and neck, liver or kidney cancer. The chain uses TRBV21-1 and TRBJ1-5. TRBV21-1 is shown as a pseudogene. This sample comprised CD4+ or CD8+ T cells sorted from blood, obtained in a trial of the OX40 agonist ivuxolimab. DNA of the CDR3: TGTGCCAGCAGCAAAGCCCGCGCCAATCAGCCCCAGCATTTT. This sequence encodes CASSKARANQPQHF.